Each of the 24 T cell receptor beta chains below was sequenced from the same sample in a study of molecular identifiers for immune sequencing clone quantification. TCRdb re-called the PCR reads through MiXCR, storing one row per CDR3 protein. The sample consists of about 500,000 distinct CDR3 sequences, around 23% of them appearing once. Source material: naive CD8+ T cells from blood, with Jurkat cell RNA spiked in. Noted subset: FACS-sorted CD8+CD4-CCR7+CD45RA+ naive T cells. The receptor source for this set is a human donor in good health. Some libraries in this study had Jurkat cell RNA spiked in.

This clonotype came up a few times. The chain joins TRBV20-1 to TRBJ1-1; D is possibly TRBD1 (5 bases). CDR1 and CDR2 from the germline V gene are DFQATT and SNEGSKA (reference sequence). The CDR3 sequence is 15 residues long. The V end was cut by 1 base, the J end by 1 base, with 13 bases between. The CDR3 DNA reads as TGCAGTGCTAGAGCCTTCAGGGAAGGGAACACTGAAGCTTTCTTT. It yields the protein CSARAFREGNTEAFF.

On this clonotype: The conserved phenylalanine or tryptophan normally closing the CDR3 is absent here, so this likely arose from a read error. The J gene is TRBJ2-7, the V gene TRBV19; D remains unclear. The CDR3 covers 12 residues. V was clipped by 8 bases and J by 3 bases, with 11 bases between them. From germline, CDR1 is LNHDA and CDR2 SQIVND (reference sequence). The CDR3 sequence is CASSSLGYEQYL. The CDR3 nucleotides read TGTGCCAGTTCTAGTCTAGGCTACGAGCAGTACCTC.

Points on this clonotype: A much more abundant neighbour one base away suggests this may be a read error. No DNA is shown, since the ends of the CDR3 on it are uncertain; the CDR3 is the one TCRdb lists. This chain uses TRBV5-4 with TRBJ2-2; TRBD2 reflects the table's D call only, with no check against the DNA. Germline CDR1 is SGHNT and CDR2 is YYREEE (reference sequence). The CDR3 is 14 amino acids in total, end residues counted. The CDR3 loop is CASSFASGARELLF.

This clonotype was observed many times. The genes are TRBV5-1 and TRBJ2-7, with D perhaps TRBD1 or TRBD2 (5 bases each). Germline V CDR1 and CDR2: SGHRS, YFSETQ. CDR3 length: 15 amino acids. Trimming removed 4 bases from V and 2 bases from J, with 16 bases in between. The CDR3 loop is CASSPEPGLPYEQYF. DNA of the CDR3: TGCGCCAGCAGCCCGGAGCCGGGGCTGCCCTACGAGCAGTACTTC.

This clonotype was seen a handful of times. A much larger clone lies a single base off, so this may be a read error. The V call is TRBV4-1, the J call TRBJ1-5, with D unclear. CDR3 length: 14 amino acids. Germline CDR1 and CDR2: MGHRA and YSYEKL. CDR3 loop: CAGSQEPGSQPQHF. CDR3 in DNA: TGCGCCGGCAGCCAAGAGCCAGGTTCTCAGCCCCAGCATTTT.

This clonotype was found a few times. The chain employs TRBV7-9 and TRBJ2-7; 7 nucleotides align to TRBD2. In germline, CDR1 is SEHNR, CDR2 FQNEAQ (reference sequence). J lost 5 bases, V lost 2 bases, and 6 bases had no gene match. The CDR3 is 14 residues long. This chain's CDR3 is CASSLPERGDEQYF. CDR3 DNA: TGTGCCAGCAGCTTACCTGAGCGGGGAGACGAGCAGTACTTC.

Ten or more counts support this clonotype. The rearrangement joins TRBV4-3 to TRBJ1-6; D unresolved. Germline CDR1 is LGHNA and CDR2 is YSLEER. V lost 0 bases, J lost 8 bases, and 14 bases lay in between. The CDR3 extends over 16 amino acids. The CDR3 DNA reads TGCGCCAGCAGCCAAGAAGCCAGTGGATGGGATTCACCCCTCCACTTT. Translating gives CASSQEASGWDSPLHF.

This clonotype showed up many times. DNA for the CDR3: TGTGCCAGCAGCTTAATCCAGTATGGGTCTGGGGCCAACGTCCTGACTTTC. The encoded protein is CASSLIQYGSGANVLTF. This sequence joins TRBV11-2 and TRBJ2-6; no clear D gene. The CDR3 covers 17 residues. Germline CDR1 reads SGHAT; CDR2 reads FQNNGV. Trimming removed 2 bases at V and 1 base at J, with 12 bases between.

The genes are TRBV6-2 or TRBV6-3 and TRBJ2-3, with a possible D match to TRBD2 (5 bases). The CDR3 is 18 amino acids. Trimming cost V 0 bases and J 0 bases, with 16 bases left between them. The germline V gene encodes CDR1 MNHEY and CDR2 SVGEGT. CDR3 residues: CASSYSALAGGSTDTQYF. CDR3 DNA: TGTGCCAGCAGTTACTCAGCCCTAGCCGGTGGGAGCACAGATACGCAGTATTTT.

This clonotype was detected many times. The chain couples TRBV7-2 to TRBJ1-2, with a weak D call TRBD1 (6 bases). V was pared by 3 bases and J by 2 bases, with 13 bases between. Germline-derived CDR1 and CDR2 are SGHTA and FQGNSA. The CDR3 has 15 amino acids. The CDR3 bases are TGTGCCAGCAGCTTGGACAGTCTTTTAAACTATGGCTACACCTTC. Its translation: CASSLDSLLNYGYTF.

CDR3: CASSLPPQTSGKYQETQYF. CDR3 DNA sequence: TGTGCCAGCAGCCTCCCGCCCCAGACTAGCGGGAAGTACCAAGAGACCCAGTACTTC. The rearrangement links TRBV7-9 to TRBJ2-5; 11 positions match TRBD2. The CDR3 covers 19 residues. The germline V gene encodes CDR1 SEHNR and CDR2 FQNEAQ (reference sequence). Germline trimming cut 5 bases from V and 0 bases from J; bases unmatched to any gene: 14.

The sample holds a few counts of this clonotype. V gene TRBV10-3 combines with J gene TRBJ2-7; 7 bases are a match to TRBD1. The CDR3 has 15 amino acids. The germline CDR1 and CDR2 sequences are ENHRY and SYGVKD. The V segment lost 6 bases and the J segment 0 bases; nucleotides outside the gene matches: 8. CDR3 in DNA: TGTGCCATCAGGATAGACAGGGACAGCTCCTACGAGCAGTACTTC. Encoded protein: CAIRIDRDSSYEQYF.

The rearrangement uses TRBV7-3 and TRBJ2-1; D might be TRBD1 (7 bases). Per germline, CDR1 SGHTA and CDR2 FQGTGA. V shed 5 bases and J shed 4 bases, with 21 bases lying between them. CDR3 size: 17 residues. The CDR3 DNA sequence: TGTGCCAGCAGCCAAGGGCAGGGGGGTGTCGGGTACAATGAGCAGTTCTTC. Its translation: CASSQGQGGVGYNEQFF.

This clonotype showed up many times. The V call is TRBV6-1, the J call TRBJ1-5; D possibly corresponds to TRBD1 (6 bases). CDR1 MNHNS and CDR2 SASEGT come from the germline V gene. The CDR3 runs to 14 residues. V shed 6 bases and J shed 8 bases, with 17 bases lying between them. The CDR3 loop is CASRKYRAKEPQHF. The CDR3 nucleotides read TGTGCCAGCAGGAAATACAGGGCGAAGGAGCCCCAGCATTTT.

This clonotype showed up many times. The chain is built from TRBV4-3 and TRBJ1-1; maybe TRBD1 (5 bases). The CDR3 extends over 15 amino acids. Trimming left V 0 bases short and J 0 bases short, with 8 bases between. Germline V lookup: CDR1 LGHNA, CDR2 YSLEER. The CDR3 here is CASSQDSRVNTEAFF. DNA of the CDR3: TGCGCCAGCAGCCAAGATTCCAGGGTGAACACTGAAGCTTTCTTT.

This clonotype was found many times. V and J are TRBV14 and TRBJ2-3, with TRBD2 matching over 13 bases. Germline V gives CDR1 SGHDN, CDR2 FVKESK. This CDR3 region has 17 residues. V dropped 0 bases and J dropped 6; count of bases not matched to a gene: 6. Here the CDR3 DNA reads TGTGCCAGCAGCCAAGAACTAGCGGGAGGGCCATGGGATACGCAGTATTTT. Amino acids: CASSQELAGGPWDTQYF.

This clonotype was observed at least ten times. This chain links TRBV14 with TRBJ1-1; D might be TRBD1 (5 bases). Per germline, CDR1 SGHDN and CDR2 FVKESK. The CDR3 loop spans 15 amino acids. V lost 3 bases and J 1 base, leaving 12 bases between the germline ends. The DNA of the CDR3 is TGTGCCAGCAGCCACTTTACAGGACCGAACACTGAAGCTTTCTTT. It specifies CASSHFTGPNTEAFF. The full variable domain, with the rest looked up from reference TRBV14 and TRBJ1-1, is EAGVTQFPSHSVIEKGQTVTLRCDPISGHDNLYWYRRVMGKEIKFLLHFVKESKQDESGMPNNRFLAERTGGTYSTLKVQPAELEDSGVYFCASSHFTGPNTEAFFGQGTRLTVV.

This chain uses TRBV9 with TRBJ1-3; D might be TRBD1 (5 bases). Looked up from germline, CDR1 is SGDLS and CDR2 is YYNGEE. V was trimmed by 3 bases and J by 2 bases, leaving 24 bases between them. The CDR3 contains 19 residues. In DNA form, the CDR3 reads TGTGCCAGCAGCGCCCACAGTTCAGCCGTTCAGGGTACTGGAAACACCATATATTTT. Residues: CASSAHSSAVQGTGNTIYF. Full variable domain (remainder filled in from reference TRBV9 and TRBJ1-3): DSGVTQTPKHLITATGQRVTLRCSPRSGDLSVYWYQQSLDQGLQFLIQYYNGEERAKGNILERFSAQQFPDLHSELNLSSLELGDSALYFCASSAHSSAVQGTGNTIYFGEGSWLTVV.

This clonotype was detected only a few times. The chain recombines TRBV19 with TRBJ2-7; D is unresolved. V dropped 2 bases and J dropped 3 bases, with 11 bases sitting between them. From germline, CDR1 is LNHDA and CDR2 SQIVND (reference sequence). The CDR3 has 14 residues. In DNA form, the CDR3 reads TGTGCCAGTAGTATATCGGGCCTTGACTACGAGCAGTACTTC. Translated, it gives CASSISGLDYEQYF.

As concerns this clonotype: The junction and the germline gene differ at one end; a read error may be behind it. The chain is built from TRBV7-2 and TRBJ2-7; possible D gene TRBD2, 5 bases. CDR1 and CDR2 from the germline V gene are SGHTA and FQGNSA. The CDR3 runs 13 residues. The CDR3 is CAISSGVSYEQYF. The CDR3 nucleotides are TGTGCCATCAGCTCCGGGGTGTCCTACGAGCAGTACTTC.

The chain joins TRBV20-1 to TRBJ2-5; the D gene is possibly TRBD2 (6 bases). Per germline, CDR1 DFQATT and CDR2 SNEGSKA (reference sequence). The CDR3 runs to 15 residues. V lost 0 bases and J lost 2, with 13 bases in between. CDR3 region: CSARDGRGGQETQYF. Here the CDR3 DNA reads TGCAGTGCTAGAGATGGGCGGGGCGGGCAAGAGACCCAGTACTTC.

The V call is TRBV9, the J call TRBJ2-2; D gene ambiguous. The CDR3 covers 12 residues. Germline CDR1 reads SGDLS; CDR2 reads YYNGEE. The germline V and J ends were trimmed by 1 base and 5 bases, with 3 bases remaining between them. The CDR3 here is CASSVTTGELFF. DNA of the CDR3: TGTGCCAGCAGCGTAACGACCGGGGAGCTGTTTTTT.

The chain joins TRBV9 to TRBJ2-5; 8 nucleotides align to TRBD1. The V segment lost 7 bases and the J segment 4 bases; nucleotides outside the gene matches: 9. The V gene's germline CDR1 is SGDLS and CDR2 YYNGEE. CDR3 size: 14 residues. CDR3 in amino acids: CASGQGFFGETQYF. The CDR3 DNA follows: TGTGCCAGCGGACAGGGTTTTTTTGGAGAGACCCAGTACTTC.

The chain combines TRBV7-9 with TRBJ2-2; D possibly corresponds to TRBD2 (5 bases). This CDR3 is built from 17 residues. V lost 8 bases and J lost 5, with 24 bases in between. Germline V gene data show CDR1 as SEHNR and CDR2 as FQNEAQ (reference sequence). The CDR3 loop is CASYPGTGSAGTGELFF. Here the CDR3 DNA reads TGTGCCAGCTACCCTGGCACGGGATCCGCCGGGACCGGGGAGCTGTTTTTT.